This TCR beta chain was identified during a study of cytomegalovirus exposure and HLA in healthy donors. Study as a whole: Inside one of the first data releases sat roughly 80 million unique TCRs taken from HLA-typed donors. Findings of the study overall: Likely technical artifact: a cluster of highly shared sequence variants. A later analysis linked a missense DCLRE1C variant to TCR beta V- and J-gene trimming.

The PCR had 60 Vbeta and 13 Jbeta primers. Method: immunoSEQ multiplex PCR; TCRdb's copy keeps in-frame clones and lacks some. The sample carries about 170,000 clones, over 70% recorded once. The CDR3 extends over 14 amino acids. In germline, CDR1 is MNHEY, CDR2 SVGAGI. Between the trimmed V and J ends, which lost 6 bases and 0 bases, there was a span of 9 bases. As concerns this clone: The antigen is undetermined.

The chain carries TRBV6-5 and TRBJ1-3; TRBD1 is a possible D gene (5 bases). The sequence was obtained from a female donor in good health and CMV-seronegative. Specimen: PBMCs. CDR3 region: CASRKGDSGNTIYF. CDR3 nucleotides: TGTGCCAGCAGAAAAGGGGACTCTGGAAACACCATATATTTT.